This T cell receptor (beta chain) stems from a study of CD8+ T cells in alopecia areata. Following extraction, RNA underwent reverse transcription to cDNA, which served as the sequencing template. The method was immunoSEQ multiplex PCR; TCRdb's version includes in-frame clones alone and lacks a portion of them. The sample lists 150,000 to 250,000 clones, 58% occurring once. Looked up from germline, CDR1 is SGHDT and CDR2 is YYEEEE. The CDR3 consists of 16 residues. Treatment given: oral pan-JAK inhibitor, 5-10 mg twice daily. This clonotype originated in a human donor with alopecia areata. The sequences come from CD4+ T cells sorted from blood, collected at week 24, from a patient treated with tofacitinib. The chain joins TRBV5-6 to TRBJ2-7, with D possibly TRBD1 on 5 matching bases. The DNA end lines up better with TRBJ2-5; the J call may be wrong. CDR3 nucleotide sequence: TGTGCCAGCAGCTCGGCTGCGCGGCAGGGTTTTCAGACCCAGTACTTC. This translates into CASSSAARQGFQTQYF.